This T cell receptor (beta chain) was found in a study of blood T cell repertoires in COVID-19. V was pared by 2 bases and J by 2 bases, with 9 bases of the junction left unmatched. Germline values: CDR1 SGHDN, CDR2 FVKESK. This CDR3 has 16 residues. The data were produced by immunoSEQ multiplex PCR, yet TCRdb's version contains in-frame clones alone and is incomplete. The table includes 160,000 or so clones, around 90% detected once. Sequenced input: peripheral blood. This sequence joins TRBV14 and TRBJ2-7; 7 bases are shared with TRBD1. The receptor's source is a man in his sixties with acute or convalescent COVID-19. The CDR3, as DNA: TGTGCCAGCAGCCAAATAGACGGGACAGTCCCCTACGAGCAGTACTTC. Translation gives CASSQIDGTVPYEQYF.